The 24 T cell receptor beta chains presented below share a single source sample, sequenced in a study of blood T cell repertoires in COVID-19. Measured with immunoSEQ multiplex PCR; TCRdb has only the in-frame clones, and not every one. The data show approximately 350,000 clones, 87% seen once. Material: PBMCs or T cells enriched from blood (not recorded which). The source of these receptors is a woman in her 30s who had recovered from COVID-19.

The CDR3 loop reads CASAQRTASYEQYF. CDR3 sequence (DNA): TGTGCCAGCGCCCAGCGGACAGCGTCCTACGAGCAGTACTTC. The chain couples TRBV7-9 to TRBJ2-7; D is perhaps TRBD1 (6 bases). This CDR3 region has 14 residues. Trimming stripped 8 bases from V and 1 base from J, with 15 bases between. Germline CDR1 SEHNR, CDR2 FQNEAQ (reference sequence). The full variable domain, rest sourced from reference TRBV7-9 and TRBJ2-7, is DTGVSQNPRHKITKRGQNVTFRCDPISEHNRLYWYRQTLGQGPEFLTYFQNEAQLEKSRLLSDRFSAERPKGSFSTLEIQRTEQGDSAMYLCASAQRTASYEQYFGPGTRLTVT.

This chain links TRBV3-1 (or the pseudogene TRBV3-2) with TRBJ2-7; TRBD2 matches at 8 bases. This CDR3 spans 13 amino acids. V lost 2 bases to trimming and J lost 6 bases; unmatched junction nucleotides: 3. From germline, CDR1 is LGHDT and CDR2 YNNKEL (reference sequence). Written as DNA, the CDR3 is TGTGCCAGCAGCCAAACGGGGGGGGCCGAGCAGTACTTC. It specifies CASSQTGGAEQYF.

This rearrangement joins TRBV7-2 to TRBJ1-5; 8 bases fit TRBD1. Trimming at V came to 5 bases and at J to 7 bases, leaving 4 bases not matched to a gene. This CDR3 spans 13 amino acids. CDR1 is SGHTA, CDR2 FQGNSA, per germline. The chain's CDR3 is CASSNRQGQPQHF. The CDR3 DNA is TGTGCCAGCAGCAACCGACAGGGGCAGCCCCAGCATTTT. The entire variable domain, with the rest obtained from reference TRBV7-2 and TRBJ1-5, is as follows: GAGVSQSPSNKVTEKGKDVELRCDPISGHTALYWYRQSLGQGLEFLIYFQGNSAPDKSGLPSDRFSAERTGGSVSTLTIQRTQQEDSAVYLCASSNRQGQPQHFGDGTRLSIL.

The gene calls are TRBV13 and TRBJ2-1; TRBD2 agrees at 8 bases. The length of the CDR3 is 15 residues. Germline CDR1 PRHDT, CDR2 FYEKMQ (reference sequence). V shed 2 bases, J shed 5 bases, and the junction held 5 bases outside the gene matches. CDR3 sequence: CASSLSSGVNNEQFF. For the CDR3, the DNA is TGTGCCAGCAGCTTAAGTAGCGGGGTCAACAATGAGCAGTTCTTC.

This clone turned up a few times. The J gene is TRBJ1-2, the V gene TRBV5-1, with D tentatively TRBD1 (5 bases). CDR1 and CDR2 (germline): SGHRS, YFSETQ. Trimming took off 4 bases at V and 4 bases at J, with 14 bases between the two ends. This CDR3 is 14 amino acids long. The CDR3 spells CASSPETATYGYTF. For the CDR3, the DNA is TGCGCCAGCAGCCCCGAGACAGCAACCTATGGCTACACCTTC.

The rearrangement links TRBV6-5 to TRBJ1-2, with a tentative D call TRBD1 (6 bases). Trimming stripped 7 bases from V and 8 bases from J, with 23 bases between. CDR3 length equals 15 residues. Germline V lookup: CDR1 MNHEY, CDR2 SVGAGI. The CDR3 protein is CASTPSWTEGRGYTF. The CDR3 nucleotides read TGTGCCAGCACCCCCAGTTGGACAGAGGGTAGGGGCTACACCTTC.

This chain connects TRBV27 to TRBJ2-7; D might be TRBD1 (5 bases). Germline CDR1 MNHEY, CDR2 SMNVEV (reference sequence). Trimming shortened V by 7 bases and J by 3 bases, and 31 bases separated the two germline ends. The length of the CDR3 is 19 residues. The CDR3 coding sequence is TGTGCCAGCACCCTGGTGCCCCCCTCCACAGGCCGCGACCTCTACGAGCAGTACTTC. It translates to CASTLVPPSTGRDLYEQYF.

The V gene is TRBV5-1, the J gene TRBJ2-1; TRBD2 matches 15 bases. The J segment lost 1 base and the V segment lost 3 bases, leaving 2 bases of the junction unmatched. The CDR3 runs 17 residues. The germline V gene has CDR1 SGHRS and CDR2 YFSETQ. This CDR3 is CASSSGLAGGSYNEQFF. Here the CDR3 DNA reads TGCGCCAGCAGCTCCGGACTAGCGGGAGGGTCCTACAATGAGCAGTTCTTC.

On this clone: The same CDR3 arises from other DNA sequences in this sample as well. The chain employs TRBV5-1 and TRBJ1-2; 7 nucleotides match TRBD1. Trimming removed 4 bases from V and 5 bases from J; junction bases left unmatched: 2. The CDR3 has 12 residues. Germline lookup yields CDR1 SGHRS and CDR2 YFSETQ. This CDR3 is CASSLGQYGYTF. DNA for the CDR3: TGCGCCAGCAGCCTGGGACAGTATGGCTACACCTTC.

The rearrangement links TRBV9 to TRBJ1-4; weak D call: TRBD1 (5 bases). The germline gives CDR1 SGDLS, CDR2 YYNGEE. The CDR3 is made up of 12 amino acids. The V end lost 9 bases, the J end lost 8 bases, and 14 bases lay between the germline ends. The CDR3 loop is CATRPGGEKLFF. In DNA, the CDR3 is TGTGCCACCCGGCCGGGGGGAGAAAAACTGTTTTTT. Full variable domain (outside the CDR3, taken from reference TRBV9 and TRBJ1-4): DSGVTQTPKHLITATGQRVTLRCSPRSGDLSVYWYQQSLDQGLQFLIQYYNGEERAKGNILERFSAQQFPDLHSELNLSSLELGDSALYFCATRPGGEKLFFGSGTQLSVL.

This chain joins TRBV6-2 or TRBV6-3 and TRBJ2-5; D is ambiguous. This CDR3 spans 12 amino acids. V lost 0 bases to trimming and J lost 4 bases, with 3 bases between them. Germline CDR1 reads MNHEY; CDR2 reads SVGEGT. CDR3 in amino acids: CASSYSRETQYF. CDR3 coding DNA: TGTGCCAGCAGTTACTCCCGAGAGACCCAGTACTTC.

This CDR3 reads CASTLFSGTGIEAFF. The CDR3 DNA sequence: TGTGCCAGCACTCTCTTCTCCGGGACAGGGATTGAAGCTTTCTTT. The chain employs TRBV6-5 and TRBJ1-1, with TRBD1 matching over 9 bases. The CDR3 consists of 15 residues. Germline V gene data show CDR1 as MNHEY and CDR2 as SVGAGI. The trim removed 7 bases at V and 7 bases at J, leaving 13 bases unmatched.

The rearrangement links TRBV2 to TRBJ2-1; TRBD2 agrees at 7 bases. Germline V gives CDR1 SNHLY, CDR2 FYNNEI. CDR3 length equals 16 residues. The J segment lost 0 bases and the V segment lost 7 bases, leaving 9 bases of the junction unmatched. The CDR3 here is CASIPGEGSSYNEQFF. The CDR3 coding sequence is TGTGCCAGCATCCCTGGGGAGGGGAGCTCCTACAATGAGCAGTTCTTC.

The rearrangement uses TRBV6-6 and TRBJ2-5, with 7 bases identical to TRBD2. Trimming removed 2 bases from V and 5 bases from J; junction bases left unmatched: 11. Germline CDR1 MNHNY, CDR2 SVGAGI (reference sequence). The CDR3 covers 16 residues. The CDR3 reads CASSYLIWGGGETQYF. The CDR3 region has the DNA TGTGCCAGCAGTTACCTCATCTGGGGGGGAGGGGAGACCCAGTACTTC.

This chain uses TRBV6-5 with TRBJ2-3; D is uncertain. Trimming pared 7 bases from V and 3 bases from J, leaving 11 bases between. The germline CDR1 and CDR2 sequences are MNHEY and SVGAGI. The CDR3 extends over 13 amino acids. CDR3 loop: CASTRFGTDTQYF. In DNA form, the CDR3 reads TGTGCCAGCACGCGGTTTGGGACAGATACGCAGTATTTT.

Only a few counts were recorded for this clone. V and J are TRBV5-1 and TRBJ1-1; the D gene is possibly TRBD1 (6 bases). CDR1 SGHRS and CDR2 YFSETQ come from the germline V gene. The ends were cut back, 3 bases at V and 5 bases at J, with 17 bases in the middle. CDR3 size: 15 residues. The chain's CDR3 is CASSSDGTFGTEAFF. CDR3 nucleotide sequence: TGCGCCAGCAGCTCCGACGGGACATTCGGGACTGAAGCTTTCTTT.

This rearrangement joins TRBV10-3 to TRBJ2-1, with a weak D call TRBD1 (7 bases). V was shortened by 0 bases and J by 0 bases, with 12 bases between the two germline ends. Germline assignment: CDR1 ENHRY and CDR2 SYGVKD. The CDR3 contains 17 residues. This CDR3 reads CAISESPQGGSYNEQFF. CDR3 DNA: TGTGCCATCAGTGAGTCGCCCCAGGGGGGCTCCTACAATGAGCAGTTCTTC.

In this sample, this clone turned up once. The chain joins TRBV3-1 (or the pseudogene TRBV3-2) to TRBJ2-7; D is perhaps TRBD1 (6 bases). The germline V and J ends were trimmed by 6 bases and 3 bases, with 15 bases remaining between them. Germline lookup yields CDR1 LGHDT and CDR2 YNNKEL (reference sequence). The CDR3 is 14 amino acids. CDR3 sequence: CASSPRQAFYEQYF. For the CDR3, the DNA is TGTGCCAGCAGTCCGAGACAGGCTTTCTACGAGCAGTACTTC.

The table lists this clone with a few counts. The chain is built from TRBV6-5 and TRBJ2-7; no clear D. Trimming cost V 6 bases and J 7 bases, with 16 bases left between them. The germline V gene has CDR1 MNHEY and CDR2 SVGAGI. This CDR3 comprises 13 residues. This CDR3 reads CASSDPQVREQYF. CDR3 DNA sequence: TGTGCCAGCAGCGACCCCCAAGTGCGGGAGCAGTACTTC.

For the CDR3, the DNA is TGCGCCAGCAGACACGGACAGGGTGATTCACCCCTCCACTTT. This sequence encodes CASRHGQGDSPLHF. The chain combines TRBV5-1 with TRBJ1-6, with TRBD1 matching over 8 bases. The germline gives CDR1 SGHRS, CDR2 YFSETQ. This CDR3 spans 14 amino acids. With V trimmed by 5 bases and J by 8 bases, 6 bases remained unmatched.

This clone was counted only a few times. The chain combines TRBV5-5 with TRBJ2-7; TRBD1 matches 9 bases. The ends lost 2 bases at V and 2 bases at J; junction bases unmatched: 2. This CDR3 has 14 residues. The germline gives CDR1 SGHKS, CDR2 YYEKEE (reference sequence). This CDR3 reads CASSLTGGPYEQYF. For the CDR3, the DNA is TGTGCCAGCAGCTTAACAGGGGGCCCCTACGAGCAGTACTTC.

In this sample, this clone turned up a few times. V gene TRBV5-6 combines with J gene TRBJ1-2; 7 bases fit TRBD1. Germline V CDR1 and CDR2: SGHDT, YYEEEE. This CDR3 spans 14 amino acids. V shed 2 bases, J shed 4 bases, and the junction held 5 bases outside the gene matches. CDR3 coding DNA: TGTGCCAGCAGCTTACGACAGGGAGGCTATGGCTACACCTTC. It translates to CASSLRQGGYGYTF.

The V gene is TRBV19, the J gene TRBJ1-6; D unclear. V lost 1 base and J 7 bases, leaving 8 bases between the germline ends. CDR3 size: 14 residues. Germline CDR1 is LNHDA and CDR2 is SQIVND (reference sequence). CDR3 region: CASSIGLGNSPLHF. As DNA, the CDR3 is TGTGCCAGTAGTATAGGGCTGGGCAATTCACCCCTCCACTTT.

This chain connects TRBV5-6 to TRBJ1-6; D is possibly TRBD1 (5 bases). Looked up from germline, CDR1 is SGHDT and CDR2 is YYEEEE. The CDR3 runs 16 residues. V lost 1 base and J lost 0, with 8 bases in between. The CDR3 here is CASSLRGFSYNSPLHF. The DNA of the CDR3 is TGTGCCAGCAGCTTGAGGGGTTTCTCCTATAATTCACCCCTCCACTTT. The full variable domain, with the rest looked up from reference TRBV5-6 and TRBJ1-6, is DAGVTQSPTHLIKTRGQQVTLRCSPKSGHDTVSWYQQALGQGPQFIFQYYEEEERQRGNFPDRFSGHQFPNYSSELNVNALLLGDSALYLCASSLRGFSYNSPLHFGNGTRLTVT.